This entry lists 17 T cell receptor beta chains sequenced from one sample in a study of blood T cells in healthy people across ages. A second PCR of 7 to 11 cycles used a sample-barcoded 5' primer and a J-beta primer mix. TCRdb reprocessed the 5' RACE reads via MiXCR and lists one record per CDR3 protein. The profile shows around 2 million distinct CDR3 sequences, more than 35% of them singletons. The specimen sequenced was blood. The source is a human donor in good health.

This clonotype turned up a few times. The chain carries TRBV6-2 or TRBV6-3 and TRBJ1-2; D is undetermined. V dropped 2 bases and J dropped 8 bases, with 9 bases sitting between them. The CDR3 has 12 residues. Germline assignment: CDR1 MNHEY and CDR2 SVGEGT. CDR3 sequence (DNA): TGTGCCAGCAGTTACACCCAAGCGGGCTACACCTTC. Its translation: CASSYTQAGYTF.

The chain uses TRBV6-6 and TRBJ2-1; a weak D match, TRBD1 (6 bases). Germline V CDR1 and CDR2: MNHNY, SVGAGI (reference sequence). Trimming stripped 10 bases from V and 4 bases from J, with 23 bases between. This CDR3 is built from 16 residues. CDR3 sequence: CATEGKDRRVYNEQFF. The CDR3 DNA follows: TGTGCCACCGAGGGCAAAGACAGGCGGGTATACAATGAGCAGTTCTTC.

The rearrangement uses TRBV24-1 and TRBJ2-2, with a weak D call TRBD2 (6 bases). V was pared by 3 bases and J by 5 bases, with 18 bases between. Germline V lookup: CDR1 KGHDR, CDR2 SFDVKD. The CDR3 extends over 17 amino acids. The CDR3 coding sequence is TGTGCCACCAGTGATCCCAAGGGTCCCGGGACTACCGGGGAGCTGTTTTTT. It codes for CATSDPKGPGTTGELFF.

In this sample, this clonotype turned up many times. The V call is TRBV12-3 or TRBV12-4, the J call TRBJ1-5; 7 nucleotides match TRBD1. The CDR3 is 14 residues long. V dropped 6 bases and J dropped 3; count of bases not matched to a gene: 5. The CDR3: CASSLGQINQPQHF. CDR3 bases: TGTGCCAGCAGCTTGGGACAGATCAATCAGCCCCAGCATTTT.

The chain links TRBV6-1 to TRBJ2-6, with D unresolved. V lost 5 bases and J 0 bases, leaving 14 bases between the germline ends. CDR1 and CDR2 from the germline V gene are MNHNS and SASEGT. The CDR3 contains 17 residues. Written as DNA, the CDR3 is TGTGCCAGCAGTCCCCGGGCCCGCTTCTCTGGGGCCAACGTCCTGACTTTC. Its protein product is CASSPRARFSGANVLTF.

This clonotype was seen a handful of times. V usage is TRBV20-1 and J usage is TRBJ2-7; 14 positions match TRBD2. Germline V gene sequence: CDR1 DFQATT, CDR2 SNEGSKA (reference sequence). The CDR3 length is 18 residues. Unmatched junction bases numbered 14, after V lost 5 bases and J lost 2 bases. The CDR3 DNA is TGCAGTGCTGGCGGGACTAGCGGGGGCCCTAGCCTTACCTACGAGCAGTACTTC. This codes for CSAGGTSGGPSLTYEQYF.

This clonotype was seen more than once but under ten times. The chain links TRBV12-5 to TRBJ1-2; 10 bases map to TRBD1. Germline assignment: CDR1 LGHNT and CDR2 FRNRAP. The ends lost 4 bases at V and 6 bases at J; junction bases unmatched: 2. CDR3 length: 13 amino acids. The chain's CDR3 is CASGSGQGNGYTF. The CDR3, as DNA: TGTGCTAGTGGTTCGGGACAGGGGAATGGCTACACCTTC.

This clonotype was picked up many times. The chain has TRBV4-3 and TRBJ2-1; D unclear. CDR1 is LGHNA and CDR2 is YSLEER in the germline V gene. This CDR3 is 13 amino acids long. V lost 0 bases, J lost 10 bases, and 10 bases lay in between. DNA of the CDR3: TGCGCCAGCAGCCAAGATTGGGGTACCGAGCAGTTCTTC. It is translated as CASSQDWGTEQFF.

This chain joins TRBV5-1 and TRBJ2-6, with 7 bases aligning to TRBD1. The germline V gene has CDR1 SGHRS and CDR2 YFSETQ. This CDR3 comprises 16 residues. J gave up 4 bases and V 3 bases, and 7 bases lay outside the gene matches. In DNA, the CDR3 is TGCGCCAGCAGCTATGACAGGGAATCAGGGGCCAACGTCCTGACTTTC. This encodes CASSYDRESGANVLTF.

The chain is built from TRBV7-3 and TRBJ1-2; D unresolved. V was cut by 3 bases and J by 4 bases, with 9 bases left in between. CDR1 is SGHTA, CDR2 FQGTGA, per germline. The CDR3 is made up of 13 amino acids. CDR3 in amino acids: CASSFGDGYGYTF. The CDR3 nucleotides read TGTGCCAGCAGCTTTGGGGATGGCTATGGCTACACCTTC.

The CDR3 region has the DNA TGTGCCAGCAGCTCTTTTGGGAGCGGTGAGTTGGCAGATACGCAGTATTTT. Protein sequence: CASSSFGSGELADTQYF. The chain uses TRBV7-2 and TRBJ2-3; a weak D match, TRBD2 (5 bases). The CDR3 sequence is 17 residues long. Germline V gene lookup returns CDR1 SGHTA and CDR2 FQGNSA. Deletions cut 4 bases from V and 4 bases from J, with 21 bases between.

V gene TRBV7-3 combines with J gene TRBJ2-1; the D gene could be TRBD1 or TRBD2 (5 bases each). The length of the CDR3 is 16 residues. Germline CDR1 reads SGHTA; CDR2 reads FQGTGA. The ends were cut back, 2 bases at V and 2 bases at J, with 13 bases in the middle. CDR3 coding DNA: TGTGCCAGCAGCTTAGGGGGAGCTGGTGCCTACAATGAGCAGTTCTTC. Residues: CASSLGGAGAYNEQFF.

The CDR3 here is CSARYTQETQYF. CDR3 coding DNA: TGCAGTGCCAGATATACTCAAGAGACCCAGTACTTC. The rearrangement uses TRBV20-1 and TRBJ2-5; the D is unclear. This CDR3 has 12 residues. CDR1 and CDR2 (germline): DFQATT, SNEGSKA (reference sequence). Trimming took 6 bases from V and 2 from J, leaving 10 bases between them.

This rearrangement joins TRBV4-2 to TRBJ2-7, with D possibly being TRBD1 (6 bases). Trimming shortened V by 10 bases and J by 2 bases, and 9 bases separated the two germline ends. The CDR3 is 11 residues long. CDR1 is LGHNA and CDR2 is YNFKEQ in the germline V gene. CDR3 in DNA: TGTGCCAACAGGGTTACCTACGAGCAGTACTTC. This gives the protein CANRVTYEQYF.

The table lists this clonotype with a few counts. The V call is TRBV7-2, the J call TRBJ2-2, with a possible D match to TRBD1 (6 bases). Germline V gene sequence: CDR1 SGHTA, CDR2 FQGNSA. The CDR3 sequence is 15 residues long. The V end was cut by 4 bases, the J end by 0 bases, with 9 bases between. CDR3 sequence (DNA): TGTGCCAGCAGCTCGCAGGGGCCGAACACCGGGGAGCTGTTTTTT. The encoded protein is CASSSQGPNTGELFF.

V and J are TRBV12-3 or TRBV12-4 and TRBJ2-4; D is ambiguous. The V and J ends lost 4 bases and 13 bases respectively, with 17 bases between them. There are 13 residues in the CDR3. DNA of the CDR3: TGTGCCAGCAGTTCTCTGACTGACAATGAGCAGTACTTC. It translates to CASSSLTDNEQYF.

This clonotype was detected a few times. CDR3 nucleotides: TGTGCCAGCAAGGGGCAGGCGGAGACCCAGTACTTC. It codes for CASKGQAETQYF. The genes are TRBV7-9 and TRBJ2-5; weak D call: TRBD1 (5 bases). Trimming took off 7 bases at V and 5 bases at J, with 11 bases between the two ends. The length of the CDR3 is 12 residues. Germline CDR1 is SEHNR and CDR2 is FQNEAQ (reference sequence).